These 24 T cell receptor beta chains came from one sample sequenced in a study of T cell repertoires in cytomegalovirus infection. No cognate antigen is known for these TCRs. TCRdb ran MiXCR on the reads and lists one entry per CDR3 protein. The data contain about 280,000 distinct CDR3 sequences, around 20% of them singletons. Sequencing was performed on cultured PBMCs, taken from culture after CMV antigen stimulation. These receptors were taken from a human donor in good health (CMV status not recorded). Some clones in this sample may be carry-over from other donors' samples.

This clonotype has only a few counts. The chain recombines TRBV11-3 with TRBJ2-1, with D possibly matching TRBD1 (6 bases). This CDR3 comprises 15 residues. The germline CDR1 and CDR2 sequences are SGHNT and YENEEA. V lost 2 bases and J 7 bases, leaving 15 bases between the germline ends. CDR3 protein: CASSLLPDQGNEQFF. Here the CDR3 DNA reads TGTGCCAGCAGCTTACTCCCGGATCAGGGGAATGAGCAGTTCTTC.

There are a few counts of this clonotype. CDR3: CATRRRQGVNTEAFF. The CDR3 nucleotides read TGTGCCACCAGAAGACGACAGGGGGTGAACACTGAAGCTTTCTTT. The J gene is TRBJ1-1, the V gene TRBV27; 9 bases align to TRBD1. Unmatched junction bases numbered 9, after V lost 10 bases and J lost 0 bases. CDR3 size: 15 residues. Germline assignment: CDR1 MNHEY and CDR2 SMNVEV (reference sequence).

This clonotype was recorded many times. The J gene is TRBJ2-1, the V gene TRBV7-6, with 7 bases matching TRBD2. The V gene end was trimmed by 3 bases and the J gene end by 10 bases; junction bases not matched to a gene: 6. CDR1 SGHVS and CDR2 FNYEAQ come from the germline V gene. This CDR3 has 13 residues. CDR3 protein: CASSFGGSREQFF. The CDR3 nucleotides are TGTGCCAGCAGCTTCGGCGGGAGTAGGGAGCAGTTCTTC. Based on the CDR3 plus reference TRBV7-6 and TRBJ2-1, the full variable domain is GAGVSQSPRYKVTKRGQDVALRCDPISGHVSLYWYRQALGQGPEFLTYFNYEAQQDKSGLPNDRFSAERPEGSISTLTIQRTEQRDSAMYRCASSFGGSREQFFGPGTRLTVL.

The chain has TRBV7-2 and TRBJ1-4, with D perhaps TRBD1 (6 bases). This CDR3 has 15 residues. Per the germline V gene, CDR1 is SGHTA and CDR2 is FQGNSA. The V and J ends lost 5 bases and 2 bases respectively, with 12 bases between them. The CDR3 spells CASSITGGTNEKLFF. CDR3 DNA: TGTGCCAGCAGCATCACCGGGGGCACTAATGAAAAACTGTTTTTT.

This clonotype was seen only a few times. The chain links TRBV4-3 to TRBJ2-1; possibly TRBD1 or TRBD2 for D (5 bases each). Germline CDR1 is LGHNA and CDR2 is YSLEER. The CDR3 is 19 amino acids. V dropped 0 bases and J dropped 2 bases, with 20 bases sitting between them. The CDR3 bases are TGCGCCAGCAGCCAAGAGGGTGGGGGAGTTCCCCTACCCTACAATGAGCAGTTCTTC. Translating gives CASSQEGGGVPLPYNEQFF.

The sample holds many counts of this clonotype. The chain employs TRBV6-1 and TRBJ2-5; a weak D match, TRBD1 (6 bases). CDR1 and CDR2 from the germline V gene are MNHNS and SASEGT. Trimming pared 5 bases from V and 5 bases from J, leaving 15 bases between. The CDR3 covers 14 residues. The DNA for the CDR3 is TGTGCCAGCAGTTCTCCCTCAGGGGACGAGACCCAGTACTTC. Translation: CASSSPSGDETQYF.

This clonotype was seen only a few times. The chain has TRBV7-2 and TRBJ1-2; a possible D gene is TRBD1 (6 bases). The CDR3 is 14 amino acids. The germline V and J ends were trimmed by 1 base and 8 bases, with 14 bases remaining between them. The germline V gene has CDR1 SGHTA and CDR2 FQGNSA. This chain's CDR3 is CASSLVGGERGYTF. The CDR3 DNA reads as TGTGCCAGCAGCTTAGTGGGGGGCGAGAGGGGCTACACCTTC. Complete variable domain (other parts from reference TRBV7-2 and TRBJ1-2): GAGVSQSPSNKVTEKGKDVELRCDPISGHTALYWYRQSLGQGLEFLIYFQGNSAPDKSGLPSDRFSAERTGGSVSTLTIQRTQQEDSAVYLCASSLVGGERGYTFGSGTRLTVV.

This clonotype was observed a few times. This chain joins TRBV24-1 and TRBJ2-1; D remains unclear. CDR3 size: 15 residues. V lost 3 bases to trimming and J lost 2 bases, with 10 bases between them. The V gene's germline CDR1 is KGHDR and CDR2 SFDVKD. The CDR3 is CATSDIERAYNEQFF. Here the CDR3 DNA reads TGTGCCACCAGTGATATCGAGCGAGCCTACAATGAGCAGTTCTTC.

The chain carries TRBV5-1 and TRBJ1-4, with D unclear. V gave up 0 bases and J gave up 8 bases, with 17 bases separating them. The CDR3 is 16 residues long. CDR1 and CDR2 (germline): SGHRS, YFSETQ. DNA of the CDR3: TGCGCCAGCAGCTTGGCCGTGGCGGTCTTACGGGAAAAACTGTTTTTT. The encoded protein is CASSLAVAVLREKLFF.

The CDR3: CSGPGSCYEQYF. The CDR3 nucleotides read TGCAGCGGCCCCGGGAGCTGCTACGAGCAGTACTTC. The chain combines TRBV29-1 with TRBJ2-7; tentative D call: TRBD2 (6 bases). The CDR3 spans 12 residues. With 7 bases removed from V and 3 bases from J, the gap between germline ends came to 13 bases. The germline CDR1 and CDR2 sequences are SQVTM and ANQGSEA.

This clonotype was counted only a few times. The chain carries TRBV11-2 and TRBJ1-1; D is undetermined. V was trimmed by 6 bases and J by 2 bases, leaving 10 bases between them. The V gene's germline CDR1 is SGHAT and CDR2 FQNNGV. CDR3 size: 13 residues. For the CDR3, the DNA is TGTGCCAGCAGACTCGGAACAAACACTGAAGCTTTCTTT. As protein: CASRLGTNTEAFF.

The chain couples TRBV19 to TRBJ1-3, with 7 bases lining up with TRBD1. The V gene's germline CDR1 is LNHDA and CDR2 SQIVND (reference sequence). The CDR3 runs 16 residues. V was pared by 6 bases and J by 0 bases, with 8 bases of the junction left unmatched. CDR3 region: CASRPRGQSSGNTIYF. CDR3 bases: TGTGCCAGTAGACCCCGGGGACAGAGCTCTGGAAACACCATATATTTT.

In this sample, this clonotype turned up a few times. Here the CDR3 DNA reads TGTGCCAGCAGTTCCGGTCGGTTCTACGAGCAGTACGTC. Its protein is CASSSGRFYEQYV. The chain recombines TRBV28 with TRBJ2-7; no reliable D call. The CDR3 contains 13 residues. CDR1 and CDR2 from the germline V gene are MDHEN and SYDVKM. V lost 4 bases, J lost 3 bases, and 10 bases lay in between.

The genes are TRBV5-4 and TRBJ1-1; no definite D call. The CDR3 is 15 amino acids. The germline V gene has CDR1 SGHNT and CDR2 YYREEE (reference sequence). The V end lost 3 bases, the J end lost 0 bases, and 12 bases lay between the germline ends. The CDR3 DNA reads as TGTGCCAGCAGCTCTTCTGGGAAAATGAACACTGAAGCTTTCTTT. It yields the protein CASSSSGKMNTEAFF.

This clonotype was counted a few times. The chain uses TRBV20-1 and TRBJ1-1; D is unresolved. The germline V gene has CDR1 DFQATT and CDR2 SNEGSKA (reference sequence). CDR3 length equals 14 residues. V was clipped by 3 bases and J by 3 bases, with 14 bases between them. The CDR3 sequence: CSASSDGQYTEAFF. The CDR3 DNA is TGCAGTGCTAGTTCCGACGGCCAATACACTGAAGCTTTCTTT.

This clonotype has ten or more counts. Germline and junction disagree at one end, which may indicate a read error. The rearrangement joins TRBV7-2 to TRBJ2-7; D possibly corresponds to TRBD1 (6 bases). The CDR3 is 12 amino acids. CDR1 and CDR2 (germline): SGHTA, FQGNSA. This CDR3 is CASSLVGDTNVF. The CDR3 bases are TGTGCCAGCAGCTTAGTGGGGGACACAAACGTTTTC.

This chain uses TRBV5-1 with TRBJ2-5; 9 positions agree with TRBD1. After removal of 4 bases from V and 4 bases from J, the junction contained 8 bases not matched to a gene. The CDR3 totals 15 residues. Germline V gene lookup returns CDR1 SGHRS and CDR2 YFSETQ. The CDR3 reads CASSTPTGGVETQYF. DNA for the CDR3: TGCGCCAGCAGCACCCCGACAGGGGGAGTAGAGACCCAGTACTTC.

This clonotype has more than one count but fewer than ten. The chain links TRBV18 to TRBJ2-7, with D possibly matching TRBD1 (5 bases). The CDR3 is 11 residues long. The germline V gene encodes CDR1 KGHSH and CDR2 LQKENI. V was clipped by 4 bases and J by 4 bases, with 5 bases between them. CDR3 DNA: TGTGCCAGCTCACAGGGGTACGAGCAGTACGTC. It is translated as CASSQGYEQYV.

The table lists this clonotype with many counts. The CDR3 region is CSVEDGSGNTEAFF. CDR3 DNA sequence: TGCAGCGTTGAAGATGGGTCAGGGAACACTGAAGCTTTCTTT. The chain has TRBV29-1 and TRBJ1-1; no clear D gene. The CDR3 covers 14 residues. In germline, CDR1 is SQVTM, CDR2 ANQGSEA. The V and J ends lost 0 bases and 1 base respectively, with 9 bases between them.

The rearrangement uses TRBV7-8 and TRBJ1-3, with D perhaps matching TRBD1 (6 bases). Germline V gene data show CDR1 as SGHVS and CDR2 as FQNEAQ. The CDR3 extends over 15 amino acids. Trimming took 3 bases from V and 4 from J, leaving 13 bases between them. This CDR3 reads CASSFDTGQGNTIYF. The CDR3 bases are TGTGCCAGCAGCTTTGATACAGGGCAAGGAAACACCATATATTTT.

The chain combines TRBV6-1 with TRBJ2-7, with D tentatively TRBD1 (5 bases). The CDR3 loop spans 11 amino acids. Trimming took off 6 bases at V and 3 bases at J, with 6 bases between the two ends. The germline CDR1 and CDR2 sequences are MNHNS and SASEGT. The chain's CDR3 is CASRDIYEQYV. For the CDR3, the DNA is TGTGCCAGCAGGGACATCTACGAGCAGTACGTC.

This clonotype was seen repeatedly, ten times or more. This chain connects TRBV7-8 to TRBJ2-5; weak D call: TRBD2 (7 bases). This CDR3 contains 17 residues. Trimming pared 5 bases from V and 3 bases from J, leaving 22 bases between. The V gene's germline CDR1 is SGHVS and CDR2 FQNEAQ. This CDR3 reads CASSPRGGRGPKETQYF. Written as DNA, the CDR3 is TGTGCCAGCAGCCCCCGAGGGGGGCGGGGGCCAAAAGAGACCCAGTACTTC.

In nucleotides, the CDR3 is TGCGCCAGCAGCCAAGGGGACGGAATCCAAGAGACCCAGTACTTC. Amino acid sequence: CASSQGDGIQETQYF. V is TRBV4-3 and J is TRBJ2-5; D may correspond to TRBD1 or TRBD2 (5 bases each). V lost 1 base to trimming and J lost 1 base, with 10 bases between them. CDR1 is LGHNA, CDR2 YSLEER, per germline. This CDR3 comprises 15 residues.

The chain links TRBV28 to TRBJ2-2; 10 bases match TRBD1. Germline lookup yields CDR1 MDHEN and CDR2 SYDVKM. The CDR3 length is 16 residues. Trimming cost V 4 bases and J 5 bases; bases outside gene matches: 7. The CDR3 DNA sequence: TGTGCCAGCAGTTCTGCGACAGGGGGCGGAACCGGGGAGCTGTTTTTT. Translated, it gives CASSSATGGGTGELFF.